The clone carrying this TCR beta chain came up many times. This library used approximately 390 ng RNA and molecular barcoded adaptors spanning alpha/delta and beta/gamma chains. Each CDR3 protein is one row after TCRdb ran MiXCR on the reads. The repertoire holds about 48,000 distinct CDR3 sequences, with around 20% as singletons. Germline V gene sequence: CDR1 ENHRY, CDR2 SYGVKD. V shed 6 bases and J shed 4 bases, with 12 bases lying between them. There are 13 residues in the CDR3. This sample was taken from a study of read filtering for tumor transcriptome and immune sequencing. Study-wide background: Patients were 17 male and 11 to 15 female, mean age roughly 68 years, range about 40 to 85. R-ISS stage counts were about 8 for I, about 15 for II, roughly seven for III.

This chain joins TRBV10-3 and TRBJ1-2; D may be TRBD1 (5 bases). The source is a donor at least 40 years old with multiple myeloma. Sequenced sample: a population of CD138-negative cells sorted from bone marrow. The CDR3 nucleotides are TGTGCCATCAGGGCCGAGACAGTCTATGGCTACACCTTC. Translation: CAIRAETVYGYTF.